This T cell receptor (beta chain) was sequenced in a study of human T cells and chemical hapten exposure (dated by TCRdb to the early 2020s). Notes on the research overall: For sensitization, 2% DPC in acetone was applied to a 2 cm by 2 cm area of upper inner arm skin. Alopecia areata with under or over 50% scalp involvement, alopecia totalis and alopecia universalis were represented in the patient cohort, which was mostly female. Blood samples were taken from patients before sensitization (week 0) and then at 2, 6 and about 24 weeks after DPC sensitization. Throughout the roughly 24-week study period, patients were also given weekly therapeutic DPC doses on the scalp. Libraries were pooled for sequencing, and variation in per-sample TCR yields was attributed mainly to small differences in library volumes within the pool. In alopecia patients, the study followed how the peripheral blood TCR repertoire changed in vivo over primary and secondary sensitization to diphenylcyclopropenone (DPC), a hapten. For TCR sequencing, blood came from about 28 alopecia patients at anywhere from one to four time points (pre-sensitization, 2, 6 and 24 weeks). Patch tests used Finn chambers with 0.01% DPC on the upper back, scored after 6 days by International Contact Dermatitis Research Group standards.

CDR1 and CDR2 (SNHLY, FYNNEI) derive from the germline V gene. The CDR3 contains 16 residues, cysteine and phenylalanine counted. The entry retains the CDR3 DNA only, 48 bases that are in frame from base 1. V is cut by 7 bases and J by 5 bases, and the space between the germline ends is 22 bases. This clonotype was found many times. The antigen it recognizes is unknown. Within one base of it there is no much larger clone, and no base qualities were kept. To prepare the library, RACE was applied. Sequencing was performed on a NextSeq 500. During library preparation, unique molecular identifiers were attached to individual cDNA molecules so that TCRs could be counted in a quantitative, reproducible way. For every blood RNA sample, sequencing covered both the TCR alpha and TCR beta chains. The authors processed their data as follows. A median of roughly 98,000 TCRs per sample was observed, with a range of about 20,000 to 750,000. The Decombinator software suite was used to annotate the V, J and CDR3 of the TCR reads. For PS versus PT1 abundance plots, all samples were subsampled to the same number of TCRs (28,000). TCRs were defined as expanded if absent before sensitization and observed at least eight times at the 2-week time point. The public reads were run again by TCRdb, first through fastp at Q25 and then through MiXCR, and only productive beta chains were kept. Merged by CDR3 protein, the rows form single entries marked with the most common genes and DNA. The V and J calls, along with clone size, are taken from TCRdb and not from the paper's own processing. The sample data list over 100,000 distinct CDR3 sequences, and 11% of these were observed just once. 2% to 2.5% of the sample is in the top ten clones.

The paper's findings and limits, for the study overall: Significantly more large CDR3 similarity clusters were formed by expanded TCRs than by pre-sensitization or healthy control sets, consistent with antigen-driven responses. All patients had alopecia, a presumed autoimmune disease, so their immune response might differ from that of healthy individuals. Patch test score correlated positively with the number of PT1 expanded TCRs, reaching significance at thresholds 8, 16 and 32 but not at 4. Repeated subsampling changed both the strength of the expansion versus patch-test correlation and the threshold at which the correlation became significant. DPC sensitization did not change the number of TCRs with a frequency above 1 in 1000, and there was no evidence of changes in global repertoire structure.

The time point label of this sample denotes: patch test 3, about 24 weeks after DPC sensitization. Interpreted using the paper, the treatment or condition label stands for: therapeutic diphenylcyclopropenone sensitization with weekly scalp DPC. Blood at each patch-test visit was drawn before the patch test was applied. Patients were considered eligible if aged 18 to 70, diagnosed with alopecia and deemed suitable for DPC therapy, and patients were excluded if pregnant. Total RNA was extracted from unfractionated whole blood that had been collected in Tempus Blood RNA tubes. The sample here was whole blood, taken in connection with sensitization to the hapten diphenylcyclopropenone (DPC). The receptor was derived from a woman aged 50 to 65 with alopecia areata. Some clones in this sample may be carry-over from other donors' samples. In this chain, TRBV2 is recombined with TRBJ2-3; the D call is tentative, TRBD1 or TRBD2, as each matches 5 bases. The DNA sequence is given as TGTGCCAGCACGCTCAACCCGGGACCCCGCGGAGATACGCAGTATTTT. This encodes CASTLNPGPRGDTQYF.